The clone carrying this TCR beta chain has a handful of counts. The source of the sample is a study of OX40 agonist ivuxolimab in advanced cancers. For the study at large: The study enrolled dose-escalation patients with hepatocellular carcinoma, melanoma, renal cell or head and neck cancer.

Sequencing was performed with immunoSEQ multiplex PCR; in TCRdb, only in-frame clones are kept and a portion is missing. The sample consists of fewer than 80,000 clones, about nine tenths of them appearing once. The starting material was CD4+ or CD8+ T cells sorted from blood, obtained in a trial of the OX40 agonist ivuxolimab. This TCR derives from an adult with an advanced solid tumor such as melanoma, head and neck, liver or kidney cancer.

CDR3 bases: TGTGCCAGTAGTATCGGTAGCTCTGGAAACACCATATATTTT. This translates into CASSIGSSGNTIYF. The genes are TRBV19 and TRBJ1-3; no clear D gene. Trimming removed 3 bases at V and 0 bases at J, with 6 bases between. The CDR3 contains 14 residues. CDR1 and CDR2 from the germline V gene are LNHDA and SQIVND (reference sequence).